The rows below give T cell receptor beta chains drawn from one sample of a study of monozygotic twins with inflammatory bowel disease. TCRdb reprocessed the 5' RACE reads and stores each CDR3 protein as one record, lacking DNA. This repertoire includes some 450,000 distinct CDR3 sequences. Sequenced: blood. These receptors originate from a human donor with ulcerative colitis or Crohn's disease, or a healthy co-twin of an affected twin (not recorded which). Each CDR3 is given with its conserved first and last residue. The order of the fields is V gene, J gene, CDR3 protein.

V: TRBV2; J: TRBJ2-3; CDR3: CASSGQAGGADTQYF
V: TRBV7-9; J: TRBJ2-1; CDR3: CASSPLGGAYNEQFF
V: TRBV7-2; J: TRBJ2-1; CDR3: CASSLAGTSGSYNEQFF
V: TRBV20-1; J: TRBJ2-7; CDR3: CSAKDRGLGEQYF
V: TRBV18; J: TRBJ2-7; CDR3: CASSPLAGESPKNEQYF
V: TRBV2; J: TRBJ2-3; CDR3: CASTQREDTDTQYF
V: TRBV5-4; J: TRBJ2-7; CDR3: CASSVPGQIDEQYF
V: TRBV29-1; J: TRBJ2-7; CDR3: CSVESPSGGPVKQYF
V: TRBV12-3/TRBV12-4; J: TRBJ1-6; CDR3: CASSLGSPLYF
V: TRBV7-2; J: TRBJ2-7; CDR3: CASSQTLAGVGYEQYF
V: TRBV7-2; J: TRBJ1-2; CDR3: CASSLAQAGGPYGYTF
V: TRBV5-1; J: TRBJ2-1; CDR3: CASSFGTSGSGEQFF
V: TRBV7-3; J: TRBJ2-1; CDR3: CASSQGTSGSYEQFF
V: TRBV30; J: TRBJ1-5; CDR3: CAWSTGQGNQPQHF
V: TRBV3-1; J: TRBJ2-7; CDR3: CASSQPGRDYEQYF
V: TRBV20-1; J: TRBJ2-1; CDR3: CSAREASMGQGTENEQFF
V: TRBV7-3; J: TRBJ2-2; CDR3: CASSLEKGTGELFF
V: TRBV11-2; J: TRBJ2-2; CDR3: CASSLVSGTATNTGELFF
V: TRBV5-1; J: TRBJ1-1; CDR3: CASSAYGSDTEAFF
V: TRBV7-8; J: TRBJ2-1; CDR3: CASSLSRGEQFF
V: TRBV14; J: TRBJ2-3; CDR3: CASSQDFRAPGPGTDTQYF
V: TRBV7-8; J: TRBJ1-4; CDR3: CASSFPESNEKLFF
V: TRBV5-4; J: TRBJ2-3; CDR3: CASSLMGKLPHSTINTQYF
V: TRBV9; J: TRBJ2-2; CDR3: CASSKTQGSAGELFF
V: TRBV7-2; J: TRBJ2-7; CDR3: CASSSNRGTGFHEQYF
V: TRBV6-6; J: TRBJ1-5; CDR3: CASKEGSSNQPQHF
V: TRBV20-1; J: TRBJ2-3; CDR3: CSASLGAGAGTDTQYF